Following are 24 T cell receptor beta chains from one sample sequenced in a study of blood T cell repertoires in COVID-19. Repertoires were generated with immunoSEQ multiplex PCR, while TCRdb's copy carries only in-frame clones and drops some. The sample lists 350,000 to 450,000 clones, around 87% seen once, with about 2.3% in the top ten. Sequencing was performed on peripheral blood. Receptors were obtained from a woman aged 55 to 70 with COVID-19, enrolled during active disease.

This chain uses TRBV28 with TRBJ1-1; the D is unclear. The germline V and J ends were trimmed by 8 bases and 0 bases, with 4 bases remaining between them. Germline V CDR1 and CDR2: MDHEN, SYDVKM. This CDR3 has 11 residues. CDR3 amino acids: CASLMNTEAFF. The CDR3 DNA reads as TGTGCCAGCCTTATGAACACTGAAGCTTTCTTT.

The genes are TRBV23-1 and TRBJ1-5; 11 bases are shared with TRBD1. TRBV23-1 is assigned to the ORF class and has an uncertain function. Losses at the gene ends were 8 bases for V and 7 bases for J; bases not matched to a gene: 13. The length of the CDR3 is 16 residues. The CDR3 DNA is TGCGCCAGCCCCCCTAAGAGGCGGACAGGGGGCCAGCCCCAGCATTTT. Encoded protein: CASPPKRRTGGQPQHF.

J is TRBJ2-3 and V is TRBV7-6, with 7 nucleotides matching TRBD1. There are 16 residues in the CDR3. CDR1 and CDR2 (germline): SGHVS, FNYEAQ. V dropped 5 bases and J dropped 3; count of bases not matched to a gene: 11. In DNA form, the CDR3 reads TGTGCCAGCAGCGCCCAGACAGGGTGGCCTACAGATACGCAGTATTTT. This encodes CASSAQTGWPTDTQYF.

The chain links TRBV3-1 (or the pseudogene TRBV3-2) to TRBJ1-4; D is possibly TRBD1 (5 bases). The CDR3 runs 16 residues. Per germline, CDR1 LGHDT and CDR2 YNNKEL (reference sequence). The germline V and J ends were trimmed by 8 bases and 1 base, with 17 bases remaining between them. This CDR3 is CASREGLGGTNEKLFF. The CDR3 region has the DNA TGTGCCAGCCGCGAGGGACTCGGGGGAACTAATGAAAAACTGTTTTTT.

A single count supports this clone. V usage is TRBV7-2 and J usage is TRBJ2-2; 10 bases are a match to TRBD2. The length of the CDR3 is 16 residues. With V trimmed by 4 bases and J by 3 bases, 5 bases remained unmatched. Germline lookup yields CDR1 SGHTA and CDR2 FQGNSA. The CDR3 DNA follows: TGTGCCAGCAGCTGGTTAGCGGGGGGCCACACCGGGGAGCTGTTTTTT. Protein: CASSWLAGGHTGELFF.

Only one count was recorded for this clone. J is TRBJ1-2 and V is TRBV7-6; TRBD1 agrees at 8 bases. CDR1 is SGHVS, CDR2 FNYEAQ, per germline. The CDR3 is 15 amino acids. J was trimmed by 5 bases and V by 5 bases; bases with no gene match: 10. Here the CDR3 DNA reads TGTGCCAGCAGCCCAGAACCAGGGGGCGAGTATGGCTACACCTTC. Translated: CASSPEPGGEYGYTF.

The V gene is TRBV7-9, the J gene TRBJ1-1, with TRBD1 matching over 9 bases. The trim removed 5 bases at V and 8 bases at J, leaving 6 bases unmatched. CDR1 is SEHNR and CDR2 is FQNEAQ in the germline V gene (reference sequence). CDR3 length: 13 amino acids. The CDR3 DNA follows: TGTGCCAGCAGCAGATCCGGGACAGGGGAAGCTTTCTTT. This translates into CASSRSGTGEAFF.

The chain links TRBV18 to TRBJ2-2; 11 nucleotides agree with TRBD2. There are 18 residues in the CDR3. The germline CDR1 and CDR2 sequences are KGHSH and LQKENI. The V gene end was trimmed by 3 bases and the J gene end by 3 bases; junction bases not matched to a gene: 9. The CDR3 reads CASSPPPLAGVDTGELFF. The CDR3 nucleotides are TGTGCCAGCTCACCCCCCCCACTAGCGGGGGTTGACACCGGGGAGCTGTTTTTT.

V is TRBV30 and J is TRBJ1-1; TRBD1 aligns across 10 bases. This CDR3 region has 12 residues. Germline trimming cut 5 bases from V and 5 bases from J; bases unmatched to any gene: 2. CDR1 GTSNPN and CDR2 SVGIG come from the germline V gene (reference sequence). The CDR3 DNA is TGTGCCTGGTGGACAGGGGGGACTGAAGCTTTCTTT. This sequence encodes CAWWTGGTEAFF.

This clone was seen more than once but under ten times. The J gene is TRBJ1-5, the V gene TRBV28; D remains unclear. The CDR3 loop spans 15 amino acids. CDR1 is MDHEN and CDR2 is SYDVKM in the germline V gene. Trimming removed 2 bases at V and 0 bases at J, with 8 bases between. Here the CDR3 DNA reads TGTGCCAGCAGTTTACAGGCGGGTAGCAATCAGCCCCAGCATTTT. Translation gives CASSLQAGSNQPQHF. The full variable domain, in which reference TRBV28 and TRBJ1-5 provide the parts outside the CDR3, is DVKVTQSSRYLVKRTGEKVFLECVQDMDHENMFWYRQDPGLGLRLIYFSYDVKMKEKGDIPEGYSVSREKKERFSLILESASTNQTSMYLCASSLQAGSNQPQHFGDGTRLSIL.

This chain connects TRBV15 to TRBJ1-5; the D gene is possibly TRBD1 (6 bases). The length of the CDR3 is 19 residues. The germline V and J ends were trimmed by 1 base and 2 bases, with 21 bases remaining between them. Germline V gene lookup returns CDR1 LNHNV and CDR2 YYDKDF (reference sequence). The CDR3 region has the DNA TGTGCCACCAGCAGAGCCCCGGGGGGCTGGGAGAGGGGCAATCAGCCCCAGCATTTT. It codes for CATSRAPGGWERGNQPQHF.

This sequence joins TRBV6-6 and TRBJ2-5, with 9 nucleotides matching TRBD1. Looked up from germline, CDR1 is MNHNY and CDR2 is SVGAGI (reference sequence). This CDR3 comprises 15 residues. V dropped 0 bases and J dropped 9; count of bases not matched to a gene: 8. CDR3 sequence reads: CASSYSPGQGGAQYF. CDR3 coding DNA: TGTGCCAGCAGTTACTCACCGGGACAGGGAGGAGCCCAGTACTTC.

The genes are TRBV3-1 (or the pseudogene TRBV3-2) and TRBJ2-3; 13 bases match TRBD2. CDR1 LGHDT and CDR2 YNNKEL come from the germline V gene (reference sequence). With 5 bases clipped from V and 9 bases from J, the junction kept 14 bases outside the gene matches. The CDR3 contains 17 residues. The CDR3 protein is CASSTRTSGGPAGTQYF. The CDR3 coding sequence is TGTGCCAGCAGCACACGGACTAGCGGGGGCCCCGCAGGGACGCAGTATTTT.

This clone was observed a single time. This sequence joins TRBV11-2 and TRBJ2-1; 8 positions agree with TRBD2. The germline V gene has CDR1 SGHAT and CDR2 FQNNGV. The CDR3 sequence is 15 residues long. V shed 0 bases and J 9 bases; nucleotides not matched to a gene: 7. The CDR3 loop reads CASSLDLRGGREQFF. DNA for the CDR3: TGTGCCAGCAGCTTAGATCTACGGGGGGGCCGTGAGCAGTTCTTC.

The chain uses TRBV19 and TRBJ1-1, with 8 bases fitting TRBD1. The germline V gene has CDR1 LNHDA and CDR2 SQIVND (reference sequence). J gave up 0 bases and V 6 bases, and 0 bases lay outside the gene matches. CDR3 length: 13 residues. The CDR3 region has the DNA TGTGCCAGTAGGGGACAGGTGAACACTGAAGCTTTCTTT. It yields the protein CASRGQVNTEAFF.

This clone was detected only once. The CDR3: CASSPSTGRSYNEQFF. The CDR3 DNA is TGTGCCAGCAGCCCATCGACAGGGCGCTCCTACAATGAGCAGTTCTTC. The chain uses TRBV3-1 (or the pseudogene TRBV3-2) and TRBJ2-1; TRBD1 matches 7 bases. V shed 4 bases and J 0 bases; nucleotides not matched to a gene: 6. The CDR3 spans 16 residues. Germline V CDR1 and CDR2: LGHDT, YNNKEL (reference sequence).

The rearrangement links TRBV7-3 to TRBJ2-2; tentatively, D is TRBD2 (6 bases). This CDR3 contains 15 residues. Trimming left V 4 bases short and J 2 bases short, with 11 bases between. The germline gives CDR1 SGHTA, CDR2 FQGTGA. The CDR3 reads CASSSGTLNTGELFF. The CDR3 DNA follows: TGTGCCAGCAGCTCCGGGACTCTTAACACCGGGGAGCTGTTTTTT.

Only one count was recorded for this clone. The chain has TRBV5-4 and TRBJ2-7, with D possibly being TRBD2 (5 bases). V lost 4 bases and J 4 bases, leaving 9 bases between the germline ends. Germline assignment: CDR1 SGHNT and CDR2 YYREEE (reference sequence). The CDR3 spans 12 residues. The CDR3 loop is CASSTTGYEQYF. The CDR3 region has the DNA TGTGCCAGCAGCACGACGGGATACGAGCAGTACTTC.

This chain uses TRBV11-2 with TRBJ2-1, with 8 nucleotides matching TRBD2. This CDR3 spans 15 amino acids. V was pared by 5 bases and J by 9 bases, with 12 bases of the junction left unmatched. Germline CDR1 reads SGHAT; CDR2 reads FQNNGV. The CDR3 is CASSKTAGGGGEQFF. Here the CDR3 DNA reads TGTGCCAGCAGCAAGACGGCGGGGGGAGGGGGTGAGCAGTTCTTC.

This rearrangement joins TRBV9 to TRBJ2-1; D gene uncertain. V was pared by 4 bases and J by 9 bases, with 11 bases between. Germline CDR1 is SGDLS and CDR2 is YYNGEE. This CDR3 has 12 residues. The CDR3 here is CASSPTASEQFF. In DNA form, the CDR3 reads TGTGCCAGCAGCCCCACCGCGTCTGAGCAGTTCTTC.

V gene TRBV10-1 combines with J gene TRBJ2-7; D is possibly TRBD1 (5 bases). Trimming stripped 10 bases from V and 3 bases from J, with 7 bases between. The CDR3 length is 10 residues. Per germline, CDR1 WNHNN and CDR2 SYGVQD (reference sequence). The chain's CDR3 is CATDSYEQYF. CDR3 nucleotides: TGCGCCACCGACAGCTACGAGCAGTACTTC.

The chain is built from TRBV6-5 and TRBJ1-1; D may be TRBD1 (6 bases). Per the germline V gene, CDR1 is MNHEY and CDR2 is SVGAGI. Trimming took off 5 bases at V and 5 bases at J, with 12 bases between the two ends. This CDR3 region has 13 residues. The CDR3 sequence is CASSHREGTEAFF. CDR3 bases: TGTGCCAGCAGTCACAGGGAAGGTACTGAAGCTTTCTTT.

The chain is built from TRBV10-2 and TRBJ2-6; D is uncertain. Looked up from germline, CDR1 is WSHSY and CDR2 is SAAADI. V gave up 7 bases and J gave up 0 bases, with 10 bases separating them. This CDR3 region has 15 residues. The CDR3: CASKETYSGANVLTF. DNA of the CDR3: TGCGCCAGCAAGGAGACCTACTCTGGGGCCAACGTCCTGACTTTC.

The V gene is TRBV3-1 (or the pseudogene TRBV3-2), the J gene TRBJ2-3, with 8 bases aligning to TRBD2. The CDR3 runs 15 residues. The J segment lost 5 bases and the V segment lost 6 bases, leaving 10 bases of the junction unmatched. CDR1 LGHDT and CDR2 YNNKEL come from the germline V gene (reference sequence). This CDR3 reads CASSQFRGGIDTQYF. The CDR3 DNA is TGTGCCAGCAGTCAATTCCGGGGGGGAATAGATACGCAGTATTTT.